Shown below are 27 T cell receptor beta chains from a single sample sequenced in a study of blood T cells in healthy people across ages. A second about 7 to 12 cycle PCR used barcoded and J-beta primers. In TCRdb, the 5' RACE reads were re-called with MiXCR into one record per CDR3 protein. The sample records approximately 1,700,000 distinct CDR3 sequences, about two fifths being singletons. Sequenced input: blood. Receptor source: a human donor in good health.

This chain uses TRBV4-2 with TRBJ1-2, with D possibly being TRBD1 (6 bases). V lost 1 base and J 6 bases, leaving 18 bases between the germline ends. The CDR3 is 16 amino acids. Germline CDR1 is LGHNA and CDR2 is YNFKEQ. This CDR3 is CASSQVSRTGDNGYTF. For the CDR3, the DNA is TGTGCCAGCAGCCAAGTATCACGGACGGGGGACAATGGCTACACCTTC.

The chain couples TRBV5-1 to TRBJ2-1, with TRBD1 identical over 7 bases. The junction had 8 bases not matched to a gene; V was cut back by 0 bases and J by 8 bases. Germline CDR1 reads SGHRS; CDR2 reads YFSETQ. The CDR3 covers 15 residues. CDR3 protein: CASSLAGFTGDEQFF. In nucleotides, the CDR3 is TGCGCCAGCAGCTTGGCGGGCTTTACAGGGGATGAGCAGTTCTTC.

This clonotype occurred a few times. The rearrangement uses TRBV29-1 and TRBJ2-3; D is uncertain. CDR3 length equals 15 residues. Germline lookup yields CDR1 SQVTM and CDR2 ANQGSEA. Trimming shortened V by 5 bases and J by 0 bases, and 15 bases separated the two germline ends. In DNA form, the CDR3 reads TGCAGCGTTCCGCCCCCCCTAGGAAGCACAGATACGCAGTATTTT. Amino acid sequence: CSVPPPLGSTDTQYF.

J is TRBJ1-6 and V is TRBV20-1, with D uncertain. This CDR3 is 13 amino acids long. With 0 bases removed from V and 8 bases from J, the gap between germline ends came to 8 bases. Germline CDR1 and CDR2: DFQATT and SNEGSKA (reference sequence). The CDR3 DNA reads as TGCAGTGCTAGAGAAGGTCCGTATTCACCCCTCCACTTT. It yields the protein CSAREGPYSPLHF.

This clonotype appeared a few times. CDR3 residues: CSAPILSRSETQYF. The CDR3 nucleotides are TGCAGTGCTCCCATTCTATCCAGGTCTGAGACCCAGTACTTC. The chain is built from TRBV20-1 and TRBJ2-5; unclear D gene. Per germline, CDR1 DFQATT and CDR2 SNEGSKA (reference sequence). The CDR3 has 14 residues. Trimming took 5 bases from V and 5 from J, leaving 18 bases between them.

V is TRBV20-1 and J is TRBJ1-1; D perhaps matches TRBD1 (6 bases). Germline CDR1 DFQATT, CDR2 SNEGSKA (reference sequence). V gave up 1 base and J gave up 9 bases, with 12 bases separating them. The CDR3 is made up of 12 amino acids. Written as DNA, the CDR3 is TGCAGTGCTAGAGCAATCGGACAGAAAGCTTTCTTT. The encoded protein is CSARAIGQKAFF.

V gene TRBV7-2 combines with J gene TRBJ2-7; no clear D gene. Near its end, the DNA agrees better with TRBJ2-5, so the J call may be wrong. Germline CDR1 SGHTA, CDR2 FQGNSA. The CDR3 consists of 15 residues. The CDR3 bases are TGTGCCAGCAGCTTGCCCCTCGGGCTTGTAGAGACCCAGTACTTC. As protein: CASSLPLGLVETQYF.

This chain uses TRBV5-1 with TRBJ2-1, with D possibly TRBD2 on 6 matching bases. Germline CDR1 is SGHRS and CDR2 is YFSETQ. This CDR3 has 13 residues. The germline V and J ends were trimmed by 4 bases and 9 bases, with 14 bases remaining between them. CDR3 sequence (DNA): TGCGCCAGCAGCCACAACCAGGAGGGTGAGCAGTTCTTC. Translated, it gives CASSHNQEGEQFF.

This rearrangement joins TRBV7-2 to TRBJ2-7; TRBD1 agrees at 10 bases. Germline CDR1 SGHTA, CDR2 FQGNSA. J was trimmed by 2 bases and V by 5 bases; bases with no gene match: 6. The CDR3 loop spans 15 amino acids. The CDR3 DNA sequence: TGTGCCAGCAGCCCCCGACAGGGGGCTCCCTACGAGCAGTACTTC. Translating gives CASSPRQGAPYEQYF.

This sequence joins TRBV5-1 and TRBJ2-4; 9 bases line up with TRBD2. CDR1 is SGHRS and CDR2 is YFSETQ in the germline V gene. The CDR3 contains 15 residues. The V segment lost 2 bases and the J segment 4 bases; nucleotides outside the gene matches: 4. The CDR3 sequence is CASSLEAGGKNIQYF. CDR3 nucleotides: TGCGCCAGCAGCTTAGAAGCGGGGGGTAAAAACATTCAGTACTTC.

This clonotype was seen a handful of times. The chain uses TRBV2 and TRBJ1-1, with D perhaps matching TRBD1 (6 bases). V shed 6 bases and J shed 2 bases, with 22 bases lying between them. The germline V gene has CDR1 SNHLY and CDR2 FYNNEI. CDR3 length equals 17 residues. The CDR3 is CASRQRGGIGKNTEAFF. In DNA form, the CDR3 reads TGTGCCAGCAGGCAAAGGGGGGGGATCGGGAAAAACACTGAAGCTTTCTTT.

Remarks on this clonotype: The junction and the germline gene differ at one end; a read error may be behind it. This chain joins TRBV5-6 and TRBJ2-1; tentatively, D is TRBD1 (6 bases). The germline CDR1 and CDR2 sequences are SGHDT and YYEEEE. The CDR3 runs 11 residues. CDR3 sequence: CAGSFGTKQFF. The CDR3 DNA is TGTGCCGGCAGCTTCGGGACAAAGCAGTTCTTC.

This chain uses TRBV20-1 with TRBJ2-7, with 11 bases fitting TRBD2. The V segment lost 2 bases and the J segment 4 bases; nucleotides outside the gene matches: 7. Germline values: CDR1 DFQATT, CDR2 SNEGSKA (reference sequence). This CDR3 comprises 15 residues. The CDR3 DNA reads TGCAGTGCTAGACCCTCGACTAGCGGGATATACGAGCAGTACTTC. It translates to CSARPSTSGIYEQYF.

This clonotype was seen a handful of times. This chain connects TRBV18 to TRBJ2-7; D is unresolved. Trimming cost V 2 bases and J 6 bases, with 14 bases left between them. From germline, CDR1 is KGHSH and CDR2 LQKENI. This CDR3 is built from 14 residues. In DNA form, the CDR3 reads TGTGCCAGCTCACCAGGGCGCGATTGGGGCGAGCAGTACTTC. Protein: CASSPGRDWGEQYF. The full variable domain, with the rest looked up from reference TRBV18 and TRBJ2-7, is NAGVMQNPRHLVRRRGQEARLRCSPMKGHSHVYWYRQLPEEGLKFMVYLQKENIIDESGMPKERFSAEFPKEGPSILRIQQVVRGDSAAYFCASSPGRDWGEQYFGPGTRLTVT.

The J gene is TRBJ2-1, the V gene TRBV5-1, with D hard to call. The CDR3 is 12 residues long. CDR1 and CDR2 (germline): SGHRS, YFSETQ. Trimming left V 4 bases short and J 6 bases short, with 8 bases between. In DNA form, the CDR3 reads TGCGCCAGCAGCAGAGTCGTCAATGAGCAGTTCTTC. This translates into CASSRVVNEQFF.

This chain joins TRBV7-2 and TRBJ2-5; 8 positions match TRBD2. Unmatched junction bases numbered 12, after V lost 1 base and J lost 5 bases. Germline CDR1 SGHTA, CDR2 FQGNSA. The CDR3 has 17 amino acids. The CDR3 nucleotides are TGTGCCAGCAGCTTAGACGGGGGGGCATTTAGATTGGAGACCCAGTACTTC. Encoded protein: CASSLDGGAFRLETQYF.

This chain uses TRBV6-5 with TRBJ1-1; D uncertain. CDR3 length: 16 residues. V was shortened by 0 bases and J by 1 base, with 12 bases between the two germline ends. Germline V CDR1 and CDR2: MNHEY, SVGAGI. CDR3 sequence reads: CASSYSNIPTNTEAFF. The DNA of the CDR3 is TGTGCCAGCAGTTACTCAAATATTCCTACGAACACTGAAGCTTTCTTT.

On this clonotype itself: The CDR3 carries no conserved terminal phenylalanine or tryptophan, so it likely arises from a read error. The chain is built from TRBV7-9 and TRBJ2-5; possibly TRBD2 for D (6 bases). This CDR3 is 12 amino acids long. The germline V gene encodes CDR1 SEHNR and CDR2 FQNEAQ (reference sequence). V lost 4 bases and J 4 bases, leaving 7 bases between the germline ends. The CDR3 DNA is TGTGCCAGCAGCTCCGGGAGAGAGACCCAGTACTTA. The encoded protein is CASSSGRETQYL.

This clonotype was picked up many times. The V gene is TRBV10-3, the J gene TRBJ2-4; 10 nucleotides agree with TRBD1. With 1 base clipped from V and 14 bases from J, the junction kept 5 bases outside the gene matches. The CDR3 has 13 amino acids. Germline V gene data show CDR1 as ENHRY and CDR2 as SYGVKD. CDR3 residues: CAISELKGQGKYF. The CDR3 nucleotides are TGTGCCATCAGTGAGTTGAAGGGACAGGGGAAGTACTTC.

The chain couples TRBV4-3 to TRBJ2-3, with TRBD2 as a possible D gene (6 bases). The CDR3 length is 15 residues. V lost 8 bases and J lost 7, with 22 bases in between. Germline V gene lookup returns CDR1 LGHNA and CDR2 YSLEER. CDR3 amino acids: CASGERTTSPHTQYF. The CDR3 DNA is TGCGCCAGCGGAGAGCGGACTACTTCACCCCATACGCAGTATTTT.

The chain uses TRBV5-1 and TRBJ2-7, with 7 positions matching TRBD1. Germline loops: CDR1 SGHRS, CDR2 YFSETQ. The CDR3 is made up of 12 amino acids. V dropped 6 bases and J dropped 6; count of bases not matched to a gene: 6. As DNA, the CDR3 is TGCGCCAGCATGGGACAGCAGGGCGAGCAGTACTTC. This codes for CASMGQQGEQYF. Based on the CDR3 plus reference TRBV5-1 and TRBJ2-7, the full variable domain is KAGVTQTPRYLIKTRGQQVTLSCSPISGHRSVSWYQQTPGQGLQFLFEYFSETQRNKGNFPGRFSGRQFSNSRSEMNVSTLELGDSALYLCASMGQQGEQYFGPGTRLTVT.

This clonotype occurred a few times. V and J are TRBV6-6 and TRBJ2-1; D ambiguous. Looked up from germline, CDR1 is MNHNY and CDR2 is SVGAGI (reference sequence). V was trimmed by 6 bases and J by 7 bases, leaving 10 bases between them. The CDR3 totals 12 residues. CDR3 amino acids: CASRILANEQFF. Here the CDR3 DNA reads TGTGCCAGCAGGATTCTGGCAAATGAGCAGTTCTTC.

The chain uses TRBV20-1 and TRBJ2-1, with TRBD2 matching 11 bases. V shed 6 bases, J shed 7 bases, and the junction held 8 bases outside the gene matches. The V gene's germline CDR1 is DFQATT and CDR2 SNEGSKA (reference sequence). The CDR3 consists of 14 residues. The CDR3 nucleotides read TGCAGTGCCCAACTAGCGGGGGTCCCTAATGAGCAGTTCTTC. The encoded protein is CSAQLAGVPNEQFF.

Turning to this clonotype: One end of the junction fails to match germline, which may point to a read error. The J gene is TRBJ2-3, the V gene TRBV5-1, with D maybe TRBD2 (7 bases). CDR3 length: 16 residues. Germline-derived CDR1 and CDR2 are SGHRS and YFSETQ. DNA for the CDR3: TGCGCCGGCAGCTTGCGGGCGGGGGCCGCAACAGATACGCAGTATTTT. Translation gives CAGSLRAGAATDTQYF.

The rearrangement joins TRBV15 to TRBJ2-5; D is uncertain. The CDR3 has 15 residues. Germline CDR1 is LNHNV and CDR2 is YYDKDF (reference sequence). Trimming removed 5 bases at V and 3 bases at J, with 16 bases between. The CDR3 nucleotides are TGTGCCACCAGCTTCTGGGCAGGTCTAAAAGAGACCCAGTACTTC. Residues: CATSFWAGLKETQYF.

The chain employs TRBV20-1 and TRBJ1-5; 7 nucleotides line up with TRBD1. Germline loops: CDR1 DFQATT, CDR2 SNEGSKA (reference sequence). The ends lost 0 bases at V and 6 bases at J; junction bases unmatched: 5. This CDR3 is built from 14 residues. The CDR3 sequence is CSARDDREAQPQHF. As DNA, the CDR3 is TGCAGTGCTAGAGACGACAGGGAAGCTCAGCCCCAGCATTTT.

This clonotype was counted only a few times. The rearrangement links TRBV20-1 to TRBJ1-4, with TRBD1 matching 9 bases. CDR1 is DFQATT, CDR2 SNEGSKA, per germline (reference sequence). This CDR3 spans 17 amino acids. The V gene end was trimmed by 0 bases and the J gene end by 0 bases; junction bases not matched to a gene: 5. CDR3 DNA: TGCAGTGCTAGAGATATGGGACAGGGCTCAACTAATGAAAAACTGTTTTTT. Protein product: CSARDMGQGSTNEKLFF.